The rows below give T cell receptor beta chains drawn from one sample of a study of Ad26.COV2.S vaccination and SARS-CoV-2 variants. Data came from immunoSEQ multiplex PCR; TCRdb stores just in-frame clones and leaves some out. The sample shows some 340,000 clones, about 86% of them seen only once. The specimen comprised peripheral blood, sampled in a trial of Ad26.COV2.S vaccine versus placebo. The receptors derive from a person between 18 and 65 years old who received the Ad26.COV2.S COVID-19 vaccine or a placebo. CDR3s include the opening cysteine and the closing phenylalanine or tryptophan. The D gene is left open where the match is weak. Some rows mark clone size as missing; the rest say once, few, many or name a class of expanded clone.

size	V	D	J	length	CDR3	DNA
NA	TRBV4-3	NA	TRBJ1-2	13	CASSRNLNYGYTF	TGCGCCAGCAGCCGTAACCTTAACTATGGCTACACCTTC
NA	TRBV5-4	TRBD1	TRBJ2-7	16	CASTKRVGGGSYEQYF	TGTGCCAGCACCAAACGGGTAGGGGGCGGCTCCTACGAGCAGTACTTC
NA	TRBV5-1	NA	TRBJ1-4	16	CASSRSTVATNEKLFF	TGCGCCAGCAGCCGCTCAACGGTTGCAACTAATGAAAAACTGTTTTTT
NA	TRBV5-1	NA	TRBJ1-5	16	CASSPGGAGSNQPQHF	TGCGCCAGCAGCCCCGGGGGGGCTGGGAGCAATCAGCCCCAGCATTTT
medium-sized	TRBV27	NA	TRBJ2-6	16	CASSTGRLSGANVLTF	TGTGCCAGCAGTACGGGACGGCTCTCTGGGGCCAACGTCCTGACTTTC
NA	TRBV6-2/TRBV6-3	TRBD2	TRBJ2-3	19	CASSYSGLAGGRRTDTQYF	TGTGCCAGCAGTTACTCCGGACTAGCGGGGGGTCGCCGCACAGATACGCAGTATTTT
NA	TRBV18	TRBD1	TRBJ1-1	14	CASSMTGSFPEAFF	TGTGCCAGCTCAATGACAGGGTCTTTTCCTGAAGCTTTCTTT
NA	TRBV12-3/TRBV12-4	TRBD1	TRBJ2-7	12	CATRGQDYEQYF	TGTGCCACCAGGGGACAGGACTACGAGCAGTACTTC
NA	TRBV5-1	NA	TRBJ1-1	12	CASSLGLGKAFF	TGCGCCAGCAGCTTGGGGTTAGGAAAAGCTTTCTTT
NA	TRBV6-4	TRBD1	TRBJ1-1	13	CASSEDRDTEAFF	TGTGCCAGCAGTGAGGACAGGGACACTGAAGCTTTCTTT
NA	TRBV3-1/TRBV3-2	NA	TRBJ1-1	17	CASSRDRGGHQNTEAFF	TGTGCCAGCAGCCGGGATAGAGGTGGACACCAGAACACTGAAGCTTTCTTT
few	TRBV19	TRBD1	TRBJ2-5	16	CASSYSAQGAGETQYF	TGTGCCAGTAGTTATTCCGCTCAGGGGGCGGGGGAGACCCAGTACTTC
NA	TRBV19	TRBD1	TRBJ2-3	16	CASSREGGRITDTQYF	TGTGCCAGTAGTCGAGAAGGGGGCCGGATCACAGATACGCAGTATTTT
NA	TRBV7-9	TRBD2	TRBJ2-1	15	CASSPRLAGDNEQFF	TGTGCCAGCAGCCCGAGACTAGCGGGGGACAATGAGCAGTTCTTC
NA	TRBV27	NA	TRBJ1-6	14	CASSAFGGNSPLHF	TGTGCCAGCAGTGCTTTTGGAGGTAATTCACCCCTCCACTTT
NA	TRBV10-1	NA	TRBJ1-2	13	CASSEPNDYGYTF	TGCGCCAGCAGTGAGCCGAATGACTATGGCTACACCTTC
NA	TRBV27	NA	TRBJ1-1	15	CASRQLDLMNTEAFF	TGTGCCAGCAGGCAGTTGGACCTCATGAACACTGAAGCTTTCTTT
NA	TRBV12-5	NA	TRBJ2-1	13	CASGWDIGNEQFF	TGTGCTAGTGGCTGGGACATCGGCAATGAGCAGTTCTTC
NA	TRBV20-1	NA	TRBJ1-5	11	CSAKEGQPQHF	TGCAGTGCTAAGGAGGGTCAGCCCCAGCATTTT
NA	TRBV30	TRBD1	TRBJ2-7	13	CAWSWDSQNEQYF	TGTGCCTGGAGTTGGGACAGCCAAAACGAGCAGTACTTC
NA	TRBV2	NA	TRBJ2-5	13	CASSGQSQETQYF	TGTGCCAGCAGTGGCCAGTCGCAAGAGACCCAGTACTTC
once	TRBV30	NA	TRBJ1-2	13	CAWSDGQNYGYTF	TGTGCCTGGAGTGATGGACAGAACTATGGCTACACCTTC
NA	TRBV6-6	NA	TRBJ1-5	14	CASRTDRNNQPQHF	TGTGCCAGCAGGACCGACAGGAACAATCAGCCCCAGCATTTT
NA	TRBV5-1	TRBD2	TRBJ2-7	15	CASSLDTSGALEQYF	TGCGCCAGCAGCTTGGACACTAGCGGGGCCCTCGAGCAGTACTTC
NA	TRBV6-6	TRBD2	TRBJ2-1	15	CASSSTRRLGTSSFF	TGTGCCAGCAGTTCCACACGTAGATTGGGGACTAGTTCGTTCTTC
NA	TRBV6-5	NA	TRBJ1-1	13	CASSYGGVTEAFF	TGTGCCAGCAGTTACGGGGGAGTGACTGAAGCTTTCTTT
NA	TRBV2	TRBD2	TRBJ2-2	18	CASSDITSGGARAGELFF	TGTGCCAGCAGTGATATTACTAGCGGGGGGGCCCGGGCCGGGGAGCTGTTTTTT
NA	TRBV3-1/TRBV3-2	NA	TRBJ2-6	15	CASSQGGSGANVLTF	TGTGCCAGCAGCCAAGGGGGCTCTGGGGCCAACGTCCTGACTTTC
NA	TRBV5-1	NA	TRBJ2-5	15	CASSLGPAGQETQYF	TGCGCCAGCAGCTTGGGCCCTGCGGGACAAGAGACCCAGTACTTC
NA	TRBV7-2	NA	TRBJ2-7	12	CASSLQGGEQYF	TGTGCCAGCAGCTTGCAGGGAGGCGAGCAGTACTTC
NA	TRBV2	NA	TRBJ2-1	13	CASNTGLLNEQFF	TGTGCCAGCAATACAGGACTACTCAATGAGCAGTTCTTC
few	TRBV6-5	TRBD1	TRBJ1-1	15	CASRRTGPGTTEAFF	TGTGCCAGCAGACGGACAGGACCAGGGACGACTGAAGCTTTCTTT
NA	TRBV7-9	NA	TRBJ1-1	15	CASSLTGLRNTEAFF	TGTGCCAGCAGCTTAACGGGTCTAAGGAACACTGAAGCTTTCTTT
NA	TRBV6-4	NA	TRBJ1-6	14	CASSDGSFNSPLHF	TGTGCCAGCAGTGACGGTTCCTTTAATTCACCCCTCCACTTT
NA	TRBV5-4	TRBD1	TRBJ2-7	15	CASGRQGSLSYEQYF	TGTGCCAGCGGCCGACAGGGTTCCTTGTCCTACGAGCAGTACTTC
NA	TRBV2	TRBD1	TRBJ2-7	13	CASSRDRGREQYF	TGTGCCAGCAGTCGGGACAGGGGGCGCGAGCAGTACTTC
NA	TRBV18	TRBD1	TRBJ1-1	14	CASSRQGMNTEAFF	TGTGCCAGCTCGCGACAGGGGATGAACACTGAAGCTTTCTTT
NA	TRBV24-1	NA	TRBJ2-1	13	CATSQPGDNEQFF	TGTGCCACTTCACAACCGGGGGACAATGAGCAGTTCTTC
NA	TRBV6-1	NA	TRBJ2-1	19	CASSEQKAGYERRRNEQFF	TGTGCCAGCAGTGAACAAAAGGCAGGTTACGAGCGCCGACGCAATGAGCAGTTCTTC
NA	TRBV7-9	NA	TRBJ1-3	17	CASSSGRTPGAGNTIYF	TGTGCCAGCAGCTCCGGGCGGACCCCGGGGGCTGGAAACACCATATATTTT
NA	TRBV5-5	NA	TRBJ2-7	13	CASSLDVRGEQYF	TGTGCCAGCAGCTTGGACGTCAGGGGCGAGCAGTACTTC
once	TRBV7-6	NA	TRBJ1-4	13	CASRRQHNEKLFF	TGTGCCAGCAGAAGACAGCACAATGAAAAACTGTTTTTT
NA	TRBV19	NA	TRBJ1-2	17	CASSIDGGQGLNYGYTF	TGTGCCAGTAGTATAGATGGTGGGCAGGGTTTGAACTATGGCTACACCTTC